This T cell receptor (beta chain) stems from a study of Ad26.COV2.S vaccination and SARS-CoV-2 variants (dated by TCRdb to about 2021). Regarding the study in general: Vaccine-arm donors came from COV1001, a multicentre, randomized, double-blind, placebo-controlled phase I-IIa trial of Ad26.COV2.S in healthy adults. Trial participants were randomized into five groups of five, in which low-dose or high-dose Ad26.COV2.S was given once or twice, or placebo was given on both occasions. Ad26.COV2.S was administered intramuscularly at a dose of 5x10^10 or 1x10^11 viral particles, either as one shot or as two shots given 56 days apart. Sequencing of the TCRbeta repertoire served to evaluate the specificity and breadth of SARS-CoV-2-reactive T cell receptors following Ad26.COV2.S vaccination. A total of 32 samples were included in the TCR-sequenced set, comprising about 20 Ad26.COV2.S vaccine recipients, 5 placebo recipients and 8 SARS-CoV-2 convalescent individuals. Investigators did not know the trial group allocation while performing experiments and assessing outcomes. The research as a whole found: Higher spike-specific TCR breadth was observed in Ad26.COV2.S recipients than in placebo recipients (P = 0.0014). According to the authors, total T cell responses may have been underestimated by the TCR breadth and depth analyses. After vaccination, spike-specific CD8+ and CD4+ T cell responses were reported to show substantial breadth. Vaccine and placebo recipients had comparable non-spike TCR breadth, which fits with the vaccine containing only spike. The study lacked the statistical power to compare responses across vaccine doses or regimens.

The immunoSEQ Assay was the method used to sequence TCRbeta CDR3 regions. After extraction, genomic DNA underwent amplification by bias-controlled multiplex PCR, followed by high-throughput sequencing. The study's processing was this. To quantify the absolute abundance of every unique TCRbeta CDR3 region, sequences were collapsed and filtered. T cell fraction was estimated by normalizing TCRbeta template counts to usable DNA, with usable DNA measured through amplification of reference genes found in all nucleated cells. Repertoire TCRs were annotated as SARS-CoV-2-specific when V gene, CDR3 amino acid sequence and J gene were exactly matched to a known reactive TCR set. The reference SARS-CoV-2 TCR set came from MIRA and was filtered for enrichment in COVID-19-positive ImmuneCODE repertoires, removing public or cross-reactive TCRs. Using the MIRA antigens, annotated TCRs were further analysed by specific ORF or by position within an ORF. Depth was the summed frequency of annotated unique rearrangements, while breadth was defined as annotated unique rearrangements over total unique productive rearrangements. Group comparisons of TCR breadth used two-sided Wilcoxon rank-sum tests. TCRdb limited this immuneACCESS table to in-frame rearrangements with V and J called. A share of clones is missing; checked studies link under half to unresolved V genes, and the rest is unexplained. V and J calls and clone size are copied from that table; D and trimming were computed from the DNA. The sample yields about 390,000 clones; 75% to 90% were counted once. Approximately 3.7% of the sample belongs to the ten largest clones.

The CDR3, cysteine through phenylalanine, is 14 amino acids long. Only CDR3 DNA is held: 42 bases, read in frame from base 1. V drops 2 bases and J drops 2 bases, leaving 7 bases in between. CDR1 ENHRY and CDR2 SYGVKD are derived from the germline V gene. Points on this clone: Its antigen is not yet known. No quality values exist for individual bases; no much larger clone is one base distant.

The sample's treatment or condition, from its label and the paper: some 20 received Ad26.COV2.S at low or high dose, single or two shots; 5 received placebo; per-sample allocation not given. For vaccine and placebo recipients, the sequenced repertoires came from samples collected on day 63 after the first injection. Cohort 1b enrolled around 24 adults aged 18-55 years at a single site in Boston, USA, between 29 July and 7 August 2020. Ad26.COV2.S was a replication-incompetent adenovirus type 26 vector that expressed a prefusion-stabilized SARS-CoV-2 spike protein derived from the original Wuhan strain.

This chain is built from TRBV10-3 and TRBJ1-5; no D gene call is confident. This sequence originates from a person between 18 and 65 years old who received the Ad26.COV2.S COVID-19 vaccine or a placebo. The sequences come from peripheral blood, collected in a trial of Ad26.COV2.S vaccine versus placebo. The nucleotide sequence reads as follows: TGTGCCATCAGTGAGGGGTCGGGCAATCAGCCCCAGCATTTT. Its translation is CAISEGSGNQPQHF.